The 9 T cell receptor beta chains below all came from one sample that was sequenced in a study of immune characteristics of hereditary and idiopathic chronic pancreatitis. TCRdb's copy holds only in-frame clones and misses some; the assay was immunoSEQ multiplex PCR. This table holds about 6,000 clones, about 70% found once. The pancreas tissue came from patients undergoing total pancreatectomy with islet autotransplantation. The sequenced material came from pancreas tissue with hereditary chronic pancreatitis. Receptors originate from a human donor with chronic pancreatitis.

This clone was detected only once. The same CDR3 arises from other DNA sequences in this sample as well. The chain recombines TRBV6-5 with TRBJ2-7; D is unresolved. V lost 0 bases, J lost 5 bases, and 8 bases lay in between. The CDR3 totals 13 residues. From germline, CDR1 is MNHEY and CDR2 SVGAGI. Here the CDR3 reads CASSYSRGHEQYF. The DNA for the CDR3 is TGTGCCAGCAGTTACTCGAGAGGTCACGAGCAGTACTTC.

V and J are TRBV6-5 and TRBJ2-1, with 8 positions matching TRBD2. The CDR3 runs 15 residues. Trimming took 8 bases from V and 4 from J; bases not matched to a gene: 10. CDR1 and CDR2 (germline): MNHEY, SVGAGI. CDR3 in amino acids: CASAPAGGGYNEQFF. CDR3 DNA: TGTGCCAGCGCGCCCGCCGGGGGGGGTTACAATGAGCAGTTCTTC.

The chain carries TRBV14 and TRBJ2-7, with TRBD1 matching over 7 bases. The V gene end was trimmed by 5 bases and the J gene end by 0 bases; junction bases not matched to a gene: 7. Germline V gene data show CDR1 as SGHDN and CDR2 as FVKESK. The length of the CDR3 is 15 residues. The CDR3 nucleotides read TGTGCCAGCAGCAACAGGGGCCCCTACTCCTACGAGCAGTACGTC. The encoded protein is CASSNRGPYSYEQYV.

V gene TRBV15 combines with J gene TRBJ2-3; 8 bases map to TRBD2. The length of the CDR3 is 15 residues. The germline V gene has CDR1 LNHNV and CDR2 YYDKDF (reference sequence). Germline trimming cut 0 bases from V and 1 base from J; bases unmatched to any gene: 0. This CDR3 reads CATSRERGGTDTQYF. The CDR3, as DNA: TGTGCCACCAGCAGAGAGCGGGGGGGCACAGATACGCAGTATTTT.

The CDR3 loop reads CASTGNTGELFF. CDR3 DNA: TGTGCCAGCACCGGGAACACCGGGGAGCTGTTTTTT. The rearrangement uses TRBV13 and TRBJ2-2; D not resolved. The CDR3 runs 12 residues. Trimming removed 7 bases from V and 1 base from J, with 4 bases in between. Germline V gene data show CDR1 as PRHDT and CDR2 as FYEKMQ (reference sequence).

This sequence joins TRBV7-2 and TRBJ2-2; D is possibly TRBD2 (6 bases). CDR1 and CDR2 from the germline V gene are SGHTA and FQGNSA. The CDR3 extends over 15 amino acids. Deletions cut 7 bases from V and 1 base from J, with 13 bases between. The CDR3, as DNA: TGTGCCAGCAACCCCCCGGGGGAGAACACCGGGGAGCTGTTTTTT. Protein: CASNPPGENTGELFF.

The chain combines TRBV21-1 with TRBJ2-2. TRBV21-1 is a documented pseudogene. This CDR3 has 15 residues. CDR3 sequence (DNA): TGTGCCAGCAGCAGGGGAGGGGGCGAACACCGGGGAGCTGTTTTT. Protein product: CASSRGGGEHRGAVF.

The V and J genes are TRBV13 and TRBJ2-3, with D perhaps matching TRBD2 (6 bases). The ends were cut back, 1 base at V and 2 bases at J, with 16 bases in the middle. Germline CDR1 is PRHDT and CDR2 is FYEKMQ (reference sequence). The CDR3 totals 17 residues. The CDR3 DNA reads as TGTGCCAGCAGCTTAGTATCTTCCCGGGACTTCACAGATACGCAGTATTTT. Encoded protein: CASSLVSSRDFTDTQYF.

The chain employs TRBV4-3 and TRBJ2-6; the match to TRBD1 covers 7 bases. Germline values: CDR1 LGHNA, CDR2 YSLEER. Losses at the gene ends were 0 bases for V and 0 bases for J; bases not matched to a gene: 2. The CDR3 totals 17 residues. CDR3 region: CASSQEGGSSGANVLTF. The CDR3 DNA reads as TGCGCCAGCAGCCAAGAAGGGGGCTCCTCTGGGGCCAACGTCCTGACTTTC.